The clone carrying this T cell receptor (beta chain) was recorded a few times. What it recognizes is unknown. The entry originates in a study of blood T cells in healthy people across ages. Study results and caveats: Samples with more naive T cells showed higher observed beta diversity.

CDR3 length: 11 residues. V shed 3 bases and J shed 7 bases, with 6 bases lying between them. Then a second PCR, running about 6 to 12 cycles, was carried out with a sample-barcoded 5' primer and a J-beta primer mix. MiXCR, run by TCRdb on the 5' RACE reads, gives a single entry per CDR3 protein. The sample records about 1,800,000 distinct CDR3 sequences, roughly 28% being singletons. What was sequenced was blood. This receptor was taken from a woman in her twenties or thirties in good health. The chain combines TRBV12-3 or TRBV12-4 with TRBJ1-1; D unclear. This CDR3 reads CASSFQYEAFF. The CDR3 region has the DNA TGTGCCAGCAGTTTTCAGTATGAAGCTTTCTTT.